Below are 8 T cell receptor beta chains sequenced from a single sample in a study of Tregs in tolerant kidney transplant recipients. Data came from immunoSEQ multiplex PCR; TCRdb stores just in-frame clones and leaves some out. The table lists some 250,000 clones, about 80% of them singletons, with around 0.61% in the top ten. Source material: CD4+ T cells from blood. These receptor sequences come from a human donor in good health.

A few counts support this clone. The CDR3 protein is CASSLSAGGTYNEQFF. The CDR3 DNA sequence: TGCGCCAGCAGCTTGTCTGCGGGAGGCACTTACAATGAGCAGTTCTTC. V gene TRBV5-1 combines with J gene TRBJ2-1; TRBD2 matches at 8 bases. This CDR3 region has 16 residues. CDR1 SGHRS and CDR2 YFSETQ come from the germline V gene. Trimming removed 1 base from V and 4 bases from J; junction bases left unmatched: 7. The complete variable domain, with remaining parts taken from reference TRBV5-1 and TRBJ2-1, reads KAGVTQTPRYLIKTRGQQVTLSCSPISGHRSVSWYQQTPGQGLQFLFEYFSETQRNKGNFPGRFSGRQFSNSRSEMNVSTLELGDSALYLCASSLSAGGTYNEQFFGPGTRLTVL.

In its sample, this clone was seen a few times. The V and J genes are TRBV6-6 and TRBJ1-5; D call uncertain. V lost 2 bases and J 2 bases, leaving 10 bases between the germline ends. The CDR3 extends over 15 amino acids. The germline V gene encodes CDR1 MNHNY and CDR2 SVGAGI (reference sequence). CDR3 sequence: CASSYSGMGNQPQHF. CDR3 nucleotide sequence: TGTGCCAGCAGTTACAGCGGGATGGGCAATCAGCCCCAGCATTTT.

The chain employs TRBV5-6 and TRBJ1-5; D may be TRBD1 (5 bases). Germline V gene sequence: CDR1 SGHDT, CDR2 YYEEEE. CDR3 size: 16 residues. V lost 0 bases to trimming and J lost 3 bases, with 13 bases between them. The CDR3 region is CASSLGDRHLNQPQHF. The CDR3 DNA sequence: TGTGCCAGCAGCTTGGGGGACCGCCACCTCAATCAGCCCCAGCATTTT.

The chain links TRBV5-1 to TRBJ2-5; TRBD2 matches at 14 bases. The ends lost 5 bases at V and 1 base at J; junction bases unmatched: 7. CDR3 length equals 17 residues. Germline CDR1 reads SGHRS; CDR2 reads YFSETQ. This chain's CDR3 is CASSFSGTSGGQETQYF. CDR3 nucleotide sequence: TGCGCCAGCAGTTTTTCCGGGACTAGCGGGGGCCAAGAGACCCAGTACTTC.

The chain couples TRBV5-1 to TRBJ1-1; D is undetermined. CDR1 is SGHRS and CDR2 is YFSETQ in the germline V gene. The CDR3 has 14 residues. Trimming left V 4 bases short and J 1 base short, with 11 bases between. The CDR3 is CASSLRSRNTEAFF. For the CDR3, the DNA is TGCGCCAGCAGCCTGAGGTCCAGGAACACTGAAGCTTTCTTT.

This clone has only one observation. The gene calls are TRBV7-6 and TRBJ2-5, with D hard to call. The CDR3 has 12 amino acids. Germline assignment: CDR1 SGHVS and CDR2 FNYEAQ. With 6 bases removed from V and 7 bases from J, the gap between germline ends came to 12 bases. CDR3 amino acids: CASRGRSRTQYF. In DNA form, the CDR3 reads TGTGCCAGCAGGGGCAGGTCCAGGACCCAGTACTTC.

This clone was picked up one time. This chain joins TRBV6-5 and TRBJ2-5; the D is unclear. The V gene lost 0 bases and the J gene lost 2 bases, with 13 bases spanning the gap. The CDR3 spans 16 residues. CDR1 and CDR2 (germline): MNHEY, SVGAGI. The CDR3 spells CASSYSGSRRQETQYF. The CDR3 DNA follows: TGTGCCAGCAGTTACTCGGGTTCTAGACGGCAAGAGACCCAGTACTTC.

The rearrangement links TRBV11-3 to TRBJ2-7, with D maybe TRBD2 (6 bases). Germline CDR1 is SGHNT and CDR2 is YENEEA. Trimming took 5 bases from V and 2 from J, leaving 16 bases between them. The CDR3 is 15 amino acids. Here the CDR3 reads CASSATGTATYEQYF. Here the CDR3 DNA reads TGTGCCAGCAGCGCTACCGGGACTGCCACCTACGAGCAGTACTTC.